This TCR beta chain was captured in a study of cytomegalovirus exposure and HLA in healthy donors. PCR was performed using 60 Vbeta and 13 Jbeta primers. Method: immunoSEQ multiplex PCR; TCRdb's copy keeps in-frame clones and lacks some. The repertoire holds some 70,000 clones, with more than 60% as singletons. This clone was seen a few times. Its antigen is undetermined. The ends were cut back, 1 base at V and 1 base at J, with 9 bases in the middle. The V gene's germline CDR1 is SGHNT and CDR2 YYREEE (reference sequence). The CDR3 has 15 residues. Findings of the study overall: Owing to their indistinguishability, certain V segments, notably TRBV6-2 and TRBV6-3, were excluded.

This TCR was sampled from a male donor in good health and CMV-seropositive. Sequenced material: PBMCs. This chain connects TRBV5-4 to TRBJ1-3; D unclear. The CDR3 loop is CASSLITGSGNTIYF. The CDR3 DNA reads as TGTGCCAGCAGCTTGATAACGGGGTCTGGAAACACCATATATTTT.